Below are 21 T cell receptor beta chains sequenced from a single sample in a study of blood T cell repertoires in COVID-19. Method: immunoSEQ multiplex PCR; TCRdb's copy keeps in-frame clones and lacks some. Counted here are under 250,000 clones, 80% to 95% occurring once; the ten biggest clones make up roughly 0.89%. Sequencing used peripheral blood. These TCRs come from a man between 25 and 39 years old with COVID-19, enrolled during active disease.

The V and J genes are TRBV5-6 and TRBJ2-3; 7 bases line up with TRBD1. Looked up from germline, CDR1 is SGHDT and CDR2 is YYEEEE. J lost 6 bases, V lost 3 bases, and 4 bases had no gene match. The CDR3 sequence is 13 residues long. CDR3 loop: CASSSTGSDTQYF. For the CDR3, the DNA is TGTGCCAGCAGCTCGACAGGGTCGGATACGCAGTATTTT.

This clone is a singleton in its sample. The chain combines TRBV5-4 with TRBJ2-3; 13 nucleotides match TRBD2. Germline-derived CDR1 and CDR2 are SGHNT and YYREEE (reference sequence). The V and J ends lost 4 bases and 5 bases, in that order; junction bases with no gene match: 7. This CDR3 region has 16 residues. The CDR3 reads CASSLGLAGPGDTQYF. The CDR3 nucleotides read TGTGCCAGCAGCCTGGGACTAGCGGGGCCGGGAGATACGCAGTATTTT.

This sequence joins TRBV9 and TRBJ1-2; 9 nucleotides align to TRBD1. The CDR3 runs 14 residues. V shed 6 bases and J 1 base; nucleotides not matched to a gene: 4. CDR1 and CDR2 (germline): SGDLS, YYNGEE. For the CDR3, the DNA is TGTGCCAGCAAAAGGACAGGGGTTAACTATGGCTACACCTTC. The encoded protein is CASKRTGVNYGYTF.

The V and J genes are TRBV9 and TRBJ2-1; 9 bases line up with TRBD2. V lost 7 bases and J lost 9; bases outside the gene matches: 14. The CDR3 runs to 15 residues. The germline CDR1 and CDR2 sequences are SGDLS and YYNGEE. CDR3 DNA sequence: TGTGCCAGCCGCGGCGGGAGGGGGGGCCTCGGTGAGCAGTTCTTC. Protein: CASRGGRGGLGEQFF.

The chain is built from TRBV5-1 and TRBJ2-5, with D possibly being TRBD2 (5 bases). The CDR3 totals 15 residues. V shed 4 bases and J shed 5 bases, with 18 bases lying between them. The germline V gene encodes CDR1 SGHRS and CDR2 YFSETQ. CDR3: CASSPRGPTGETQYF. The CDR3 DNA sequence: TGCGCCAGCAGCCCCCGAGGCCCTACGGGGGAGACCCAGTACTTC.

The chain couples TRBV12-3 or TRBV12-4 to TRBJ1-2; D is unclear. V dropped 5 bases and J dropped 7 bases, with 11 bases sitting between them. The length of the CDR3 is 12 residues. The CDR3, as DNA: TGTGCCAGCAGTCGGACTAACGGTGGCTACACCTTC. It codes for CASSRTNGGYTF.

The V and J genes are TRBV30 and TRBJ1-1; no definite D call. V lost 4 bases to trimming and J lost 7 bases, with 10 bases between them. Germline lookup yields CDR1 GTSNPN and CDR2 SVGIG (reference sequence). The CDR3 has 11 amino acids. The CDR3 loop reads CAWMRDGEAFF. The DNA for the CDR3 is TGTGCCTGGATGAGGGATGGTGAAGCTTTCTTT.

About this clone: A read error may produce the germline difference seen at one junction end. The V gene is TRBV19, the J gene TRBJ2-2; TRBD1 agrees at 7 bases. This CDR3 has 15 residues. Germline lookup yields CDR1 LNHDA and CDR2 SQIVND (reference sequence). In DNA, the CDR3 is TGTGCCAGTAGTCTAGAGACAGGGAGAACCGGGGAGCTGTTTTTT. This gives the protein CASSLETGRTGELFF.

The chain has TRBV20-1 and TRBJ2-7, with a weak D call TRBD1 (6 bases). V was trimmed by 5 bases and J by 1 base, leaving 15 bases between them. CDR1 is DFQATT, CDR2 SNEGSKA, per germline (reference sequence). CDR3 length: 14 amino acids. The CDR3 is CSAGVPRGSYEQYF. CDR3 in DNA: TGCAGTGCTGGTGTCCCCAGGGGATCCTACGAGCAGTACTTC.

As regards this clone: The sample contains more than one DNA sequence encoding this CDR3. The chain combines TRBV3-1 (or the pseudogene TRBV3-2) with TRBJ2-5; 10 bases map to TRBD2. The germline CDR1 and CDR2 sequences are LGHDT and YNNKEL (reference sequence). The J segment lost 2 bases and the V segment lost 0 bases, leaving 3 bases of the junction unmatched. This CDR3 is built from 16 residues. CDR3 protein: CASSQDPAGGQETQYF. CDR3 DNA: TGTGCCAGCAGCCAAGATCCAGCGGGGGGGCAAGAGACCCAGTACTTC.

The genes are TRBV4-1 and TRBJ2-7; D gene ambiguous. V was trimmed by 0 bases and J by 4 bases, leaving 13 bases between them. The CDR3 length is 15 residues. The germline V gene encodes CDR1 MGHRA and CDR2 YSYEKL. CDR3 nucleotide sequence: TGCGCCAGCAGCCAAGATATTACTCCCCGATACGAGCAGTACTTC. Translating it yields CASSQDITPRYEQYF.

As to this clone: This specimen includes other DNA sequences encoding the same CDR3. The chain recombines TRBV7-9 with TRBJ1-6; 7 bases line up with TRBD1. V gave up 1 base and J gave up 7 bases; unmatched junction bases: 4. This CDR3 contains 15 residues. Germline CDR1 and CDR2: SEHNR and FQNEAQ (reference sequence). CDR3 sequence reads: CASSLGQGVNSPLHF. The CDR3 region has the DNA TGTGCCAGCAGCTTAGGACAGGGCGTGAATTCACCCCTCCACTTT.

Written as DNA, the CDR3 is TGTGCCAGCACACCAGGGACAGGTATGAACACTGAAGCTTTCTTT. Amino acid sequence: CASTPGTGMNTEAFF. The V call is TRBV2, the J call TRBJ1-1, with 8 bases that match TRBD1. Trimming cost V 7 bases and J 0 bases; bases outside gene matches: 7. The CDR3 loop spans 15 amino acids. CDR1 is SNHLY and CDR2 is FYNNEI in the germline V gene.

This chain connects TRBV6-5 to TRBJ2-5; 8 bases map to TRBD2. V was clipped by 2 bases and J by 2 bases; unmatched bases: 7. Looked up from germline, CDR1 is MNHEY and CDR2 is SVGAGI. This CDR3 contains 16 residues. The CDR3 sequence is CASSYRGGRLQETQYF. CDR3 sequence (DNA): TGTGCCAGCAGTTACCGCGGGGGGAGATTGCAAGAGACCCAGTACTTC.

V is TRBV5-1 and J is TRBJ2-5; 8 bases agree with TRBD1. Germline CDR1 SGHRS, CDR2 YFSETQ. This CDR3 has 17 amino acids. Germline trimming cut 4 bases from V and 4 bases from J; bases unmatched to any gene: 15. CDR3 region: CASSKGQARREGETQYF. In DNA, the CDR3 is TGCGCCAGCAGCAAGGGACAGGCCCGGCGGGAAGGAGAGACCCAGTACTTC.

This clone was observed a single time. J is TRBJ2-5 and V is TRBV5-4; 8 nucleotides agree with TRBD2. The CDR3 spans 15 residues. The J segment lost 2 bases and the V segment lost 3 bases, leaving 6 bases of the junction unmatched. Germline lookup yields CDR1 SGHNT and CDR2 YYREEE (reference sequence). The CDR3 loop reads CASSSGLEEQETQYF. The CDR3 DNA is TGTGCCAGCAGCTCGGGACTAGAGGAACAAGAGACCCAGTACTTC.

This chain links TRBV5-1 with TRBJ2-2, with 11 bases aligning to TRBD2. This CDR3 has 17 amino acids. V trimming: 4 bases; J trimming: 5 bases; junction bases outside the gene matches: 10. Germline CDR1 is SGHRS and CDR2 is YFSETQ. The CDR3 coding sequence is TGCGCCAGCAGCATCGGGACTAGCGGTCTCGTAACCGGGGAGCTGTTTTTT. It translates to CASSIGTSGLVTGELFF.

The table lists this clone with a few counts. This chain links TRBV10-3 with TRBJ2-2; D is undetermined. Trimming left V 3 bases short and J 9 bases short, with 11 bases between. The germline CDR1 and CDR2 sequences are ENHRY and SYGVKD. This CDR3 is 13 amino acids long. The CDR3 sequence is CAISDPDMWELFF. The CDR3 DNA reads TGTGCCATCAGTGACCCCGACATGTGGGAGCTGTTTTTT.

The genes are TRBV6-5 and TRBJ2-2; perhaps TRBD1 as D (5 bases). CDR1 is MNHEY, CDR2 SVGAGI, per germline. This CDR3 spans 15 amino acids. V gave up 2 bases and J gave up 0 bases, with 7 bases separating them. CDR3 residues: CASSYATANTGELFF. The CDR3 nucleotides read TGTGCCAGCAGTTACGCGACAGCGAACACCGGGGAGCTGTTTTTT.

CDR3 in amino acids: CASSFTSGGYNEQFF. The DNA of the CDR3 is TGTGCCAGCAGTTTTACTAGCGGGGGTTACAATGAGCAGTTCTTC. The gene calls are TRBV6-5 and TRBJ2-1, with 11 bases aligning to TRBD2. The germline V gene has CDR1 MNHEY and CDR2 SVGAGI. The length of the CDR3 is 15 residues. V lost 4 bases, J lost 4 bases, and 3 bases stayed unmatched.

This clone has just a few counts. The chain couples TRBV6-5 to TRBJ2-5, with 10 bases fitting TRBD2. The V gene's germline CDR1 is MNHEY and CDR2 SVGAGI. CDR3 length: 16 residues. The ends lost 4 bases at V and 5 bases at J; junction bases unmatched: 10. CDR3 protein: CASSSGRTSGGETQYF. CDR3 coding DNA: TGTGCCAGCAGTTCTGGCCGGACTAGCGGAGGTGAGACCCAGTACTTC.